This T cell receptor (beta chain) is from a study of T-cell memory formation after mild COVID-19. One entry per CDR3 protein, called by TCRdb with MiXCR from the 5' RACE reads. The sample has about 210,000 distinct CDR3 sequences, under 12% seen once. With V trimmed by 5 bases and J by 2 bases, 4 bases remained unmatched. The length of the CDR3 is 14 residues. The V gene's germline CDR1 is SEHNR and CDR2 FQNEAQ (reference sequence). General observations from the study: Contracting clones from day 15 to 85 had balanced CD4/CD8; later expanders favoured CD4+. The authors left the SARS-CoV-2 specificity of second-wave clones peaking on day 37 unconfirmed.

This clonotype was observed a handful of times. Its antigen is unknown. The chain joins TRBV7-9 to TRBJ2-5, with 8 bases fitting TRBD1. Specimen: PBMCs or a T cell subset sorted from them (not recorded which). This clonotype originated in a young man who had mild COVID-19 (a few samples of this study predate the infection). Cell type and time point are not known. CDR3 in amino acids: CASSQGAIQETQYF. CDR3 nucleotides: TGTGCCAGCAGCCAGGGGGCCATACAAGAGACCCAGTACTTC.